What follows are 8 T cell receptor beta chains derived from one specimen sequenced in a study of blood T cells in healthy people across ages. For the second PCR, which ran for 7 to 11 cycles, a sample-barcoded 5' primer and a J-beta primer mix were used. TCRdb re-derived calls from the 5' RACE reads in MiXCR, one entry per CDR3 protein. The repertoire holds over 1,500,000 distinct CDR3 sequences, with roughly 43% as singletons. The sequenced sample consisted of blood. The source is a human donor in good health.

The chain carries TRBV9 and TRBJ2-1; 12 bases agree with TRBD2. CDR1 is SGDLS and CDR2 is YYNGEE in the germline V gene. V gave up 4 bases and J gave up 8 bases; unmatched junction bases: 16. There are 18 residues in the CDR3. The CDR3 loop reads CASSSKGLAGLMFDEQFF. The CDR3 DNA sequence: TGTGCCAGCAGCTCCAAAGGACTAGCGGGGCTCATGTTCGATGAGCAGTTCTTC.

The chain links TRBV20-1 to TRBJ1-2; D is perhaps TRBD1 (6 bases). The ends were cut back, 0 bases at V and 8 bases at J, with 13 bases in the middle. The CDR3 runs 13 residues. Germline-derived CDR1 and CDR2 are DFQATT and SNEGSKA (reference sequence). Here the CDR3 reads CSARDQGQQGYTF. The CDR3 bases are TGCAGTGCTAGAGATCAGGGGCAGCAAGGCTACACCTTC.

The chain uses TRBV3-1 and TRBJ2-4; TRBD1 or TRBD2 may be the D gene (5 bases each). The germline gives CDR1 LGHDT, CDR2 YNNKEL (reference sequence). V lost 4 bases to trimming and J lost 13 bases, with 20 bases between them. The CDR3 totals 14 residues. CDR3 residues: CASSRSGTKGEQYF. The CDR3 DNA reads as TGTGCCAGCAGCCGTTCCGGGACGAAAGGGGAGCAGTACTTC. The entire variable domain, with the rest obtained from reference TRBV3-1 and TRBJ2-4, is as follows: DTAVSQTPKYLVTQMGNDKSIKCEQNLGHDTMYWYKQDSKKFLKIMFSYNNKELIINETVPNRFSPKSPDKAHLNLHINSLELGDSAVYFCASSRSGTKGEQYFGAGTRLSVL.

The V call is TRBV10-2, the J call TRBJ2-7; TRBD2 matches at 9 bases. The length of the CDR3 is 12 residues. CDR1 WSHSY and CDR2 SAAADI come from the germline V gene. With 7 bases clipped from V and 3 bases from J, the junction kept 1 base outside the gene matches. The CDR3, as DNA: TGCGCCAGCATAGCGGGGGACTACGAGCAGTACTTC. Its translation is CASIAGDYEQYF.

The gene calls are TRBV7-2 and TRBJ1-2; 8 bases fit TRBD1. CDR1 and CDR2 from the germline V gene are SGHTA and FQGNSA. Trimming took 5 bases from V and 9 from J; bases not matched to a gene: 5. The CDR3 runs 12 residues. The CDR3 coding sequence is TGTGCCAGCAGCCCTACAGGGGGGAGCTACACCTTC. This translates into CASSPTGGSYTF.

This clonotype showed up just a few times. The J gene is TRBJ2-6, the V gene TRBV7-2, with 7 bases lining up with TRBD2. Germline assignment: CDR1 SGHTA and CDR2 FQGNSA. The length of the CDR3 is 15 residues. Unmatched junction bases numbered 2, after V lost 3 bases and J lost 3 bases. CDR3 residues: CASSFGGFGANVLTF. CDR3 DNA: TGTGCCAGCAGCTTCGGGGGGTTTGGGGCCAACGTCCTGACTTTC.

This clonotype was observed a handful of times. The V and J genes are TRBV29-1 and TRBJ2-5; no clear D. Trimming removed 8 bases from V and 1 base from J, with 14 bases in between. The CDR3 runs 13 residues. The germline V gene has CDR1 SQVTM and CDR2 ANQGSEA. This CDR3 reads CSTQVLIQETQYF. Written as DNA, the CDR3 is TGCAGCACTCAGGTCCTAATCCAAGAGACCCAGTACTTC.

The chain is built from TRBV20-1 and TRBJ2-1, with 8 bases matching TRBD2. The germline V gene has CDR1 DFQATT and CDR2 SNEGSKA (reference sequence). V lost 6 bases, J lost 8 bases, and 18 bases stayed unmatched. The CDR3 has 16 amino acids. The CDR3 region has the DNA TGCAGTGCAGTCCCGGGGCTAGCGGGCGAGGGGGATGAGCAGTTCTTC. Its protein product is CSAVPGLAGEGDEQFF.